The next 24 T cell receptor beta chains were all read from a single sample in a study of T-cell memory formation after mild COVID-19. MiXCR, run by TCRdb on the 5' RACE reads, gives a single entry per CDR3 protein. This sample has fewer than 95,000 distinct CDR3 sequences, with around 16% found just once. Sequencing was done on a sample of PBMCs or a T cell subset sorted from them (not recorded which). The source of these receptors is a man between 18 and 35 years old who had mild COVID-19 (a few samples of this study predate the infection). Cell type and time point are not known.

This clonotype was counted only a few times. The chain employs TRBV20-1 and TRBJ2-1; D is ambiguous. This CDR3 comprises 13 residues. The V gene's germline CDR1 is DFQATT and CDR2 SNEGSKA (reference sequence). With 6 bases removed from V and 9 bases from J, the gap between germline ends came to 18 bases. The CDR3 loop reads CSATSQLSPEQFF. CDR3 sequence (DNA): TGCAGTGCCACTTCCCAATTATCGCCTGAGCAGTTCTTC.

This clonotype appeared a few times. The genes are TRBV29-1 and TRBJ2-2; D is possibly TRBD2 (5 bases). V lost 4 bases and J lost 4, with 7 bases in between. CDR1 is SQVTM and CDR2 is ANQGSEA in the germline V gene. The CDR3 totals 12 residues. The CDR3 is CSVASFTGELFF. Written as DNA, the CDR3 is TGCAGCGTTGCTAGCTTCACCGGGGAGCTGTTTTTT.

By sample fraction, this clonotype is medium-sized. The chain's CDR3 is CASNLAWGSHEQFF. In DNA form, the CDR3 reads TGTGCCAGCAACCTAGCTTGGGGATCTCATGAGCAGTTCTTC. The chain employs TRBV5-5 and TRBJ2-1; tentatively, D is TRBD2 (5 bases). The V end lost 6 bases, the J end lost 8 bases, and 18 bases lay between the germline ends. This CDR3 has 14 residues. Germline loops: CDR1 SGHKS, CDR2 YYEKEE (reference sequence).

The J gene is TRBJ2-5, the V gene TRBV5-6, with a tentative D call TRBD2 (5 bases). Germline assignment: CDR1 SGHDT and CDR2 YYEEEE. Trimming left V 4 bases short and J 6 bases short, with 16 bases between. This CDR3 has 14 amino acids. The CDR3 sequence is CASSLRRDLKTQYF. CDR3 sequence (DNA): TGTGCCAGCAGCCTTCGTCGGGATTTAAAGACCCAGTACTTC.

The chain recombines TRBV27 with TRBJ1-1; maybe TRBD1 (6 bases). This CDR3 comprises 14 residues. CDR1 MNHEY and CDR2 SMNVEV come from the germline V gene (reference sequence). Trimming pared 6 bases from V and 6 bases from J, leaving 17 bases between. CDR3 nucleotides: TGTGCCAGCAGGCCTCTAGGGGGTCTCGCTGAAGCTTTCTTT. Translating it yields CASRPLGGLAEAFF.

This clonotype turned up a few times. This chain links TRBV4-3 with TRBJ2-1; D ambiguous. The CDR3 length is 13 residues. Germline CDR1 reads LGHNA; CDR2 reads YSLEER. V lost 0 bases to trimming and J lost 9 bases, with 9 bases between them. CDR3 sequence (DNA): TGCGCCAGCAGCCAAGATACCGCCCCTGAGCAGTTCTTC. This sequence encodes CASSQDTAPEQFF.

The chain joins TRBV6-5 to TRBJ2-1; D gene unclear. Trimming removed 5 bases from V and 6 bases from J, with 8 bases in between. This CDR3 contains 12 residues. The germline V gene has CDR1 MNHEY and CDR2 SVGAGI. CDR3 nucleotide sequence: TGTGCCAGCAGTGCCCGCCCCAATGAGCAGTTCTTC. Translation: CASSARPNEQFF.

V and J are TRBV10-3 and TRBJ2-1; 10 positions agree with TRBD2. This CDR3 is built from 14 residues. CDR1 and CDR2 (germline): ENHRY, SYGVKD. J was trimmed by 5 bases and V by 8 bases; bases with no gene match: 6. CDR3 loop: CAISRLAGDNEQFF. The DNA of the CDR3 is TGTGCCATCTCACGGCTAGCGGGGGACAATGAGCAGTTCTTC.

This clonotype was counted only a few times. In nucleotides, the CDR3 is TGTGCCAGCAGTTACACAGGGGGGCAGCCCCAGCATTTT. Protein: CASSYTGGQPQHF. The rearrangement joins TRBV6-5 to TRBJ1-5, with 8 bases aligning to TRBD1. The CDR3 consists of 13 residues. Losses at the gene ends were 2 bases for V and 7 bases for J; bases not matched to a gene: 1. Germline CDR1 is MNHEY and CDR2 is SVGAGI.

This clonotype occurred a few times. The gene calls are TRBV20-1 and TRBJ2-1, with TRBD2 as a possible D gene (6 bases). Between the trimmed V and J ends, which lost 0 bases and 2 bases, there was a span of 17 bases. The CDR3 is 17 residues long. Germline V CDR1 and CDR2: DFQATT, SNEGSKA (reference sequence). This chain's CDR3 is CSARDSFSAGTYNEQFF. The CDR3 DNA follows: TGCAGTGCTAGAGATTCATTTAGCGCGGGGACCTACAATGAGCAGTTCTTC.

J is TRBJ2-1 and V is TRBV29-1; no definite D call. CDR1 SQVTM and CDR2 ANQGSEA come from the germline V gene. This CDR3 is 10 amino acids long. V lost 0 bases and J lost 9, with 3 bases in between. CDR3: CSVEEGEQFF. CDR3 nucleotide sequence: TGCAGCGTTGAAGAAGGTGAGCAGTTCTTC.

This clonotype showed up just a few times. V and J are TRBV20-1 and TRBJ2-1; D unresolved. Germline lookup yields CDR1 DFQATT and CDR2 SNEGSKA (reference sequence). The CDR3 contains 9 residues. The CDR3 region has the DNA TGCAGGAGCTATGGTATCTCGTTCTTC. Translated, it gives CRSYGISFF.

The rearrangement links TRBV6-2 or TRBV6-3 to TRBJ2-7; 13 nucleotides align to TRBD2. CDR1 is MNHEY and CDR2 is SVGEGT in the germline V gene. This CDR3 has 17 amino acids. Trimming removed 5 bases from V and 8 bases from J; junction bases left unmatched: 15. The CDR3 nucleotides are TGTGCCAGCAGTCCGGGGACTAGCGGGGCCCTTAGTTTGAAGCAGTACGTC. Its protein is CASSPGTSGALSLKQYV.

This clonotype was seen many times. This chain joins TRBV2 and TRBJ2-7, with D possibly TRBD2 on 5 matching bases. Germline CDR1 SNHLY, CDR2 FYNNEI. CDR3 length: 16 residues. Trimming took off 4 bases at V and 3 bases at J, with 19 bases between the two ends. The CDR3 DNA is TGTGCCAGCAGTGGGAGTGAGGGCCCATCCCTCTACGAGCAGTACGTC. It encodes CASSGSEGPSLYEQYV.

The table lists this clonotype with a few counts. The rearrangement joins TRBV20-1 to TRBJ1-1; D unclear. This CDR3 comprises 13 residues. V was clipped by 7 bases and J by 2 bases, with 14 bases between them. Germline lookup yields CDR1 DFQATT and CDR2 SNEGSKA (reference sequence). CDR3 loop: CSVETSENTEAFF. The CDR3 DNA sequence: TGCAGTGTAGAGACGTCGGAAAACACTGAAGCTTTCTTT.

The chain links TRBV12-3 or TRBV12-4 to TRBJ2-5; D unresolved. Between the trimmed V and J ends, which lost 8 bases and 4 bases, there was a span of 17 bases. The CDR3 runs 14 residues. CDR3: CASGAGRSLETQYF. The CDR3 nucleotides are TGTGCCAGCGGTGCCGGACGGTCGTTAGAGACCCAGTACTTC.

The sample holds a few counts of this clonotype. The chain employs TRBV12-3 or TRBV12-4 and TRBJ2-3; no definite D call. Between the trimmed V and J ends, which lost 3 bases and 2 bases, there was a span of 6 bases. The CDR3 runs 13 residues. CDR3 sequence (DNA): TGTGCCAGCAGTTTTCTTGCCACAGATACGCAGTATTTT. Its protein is CASSFLATDTQYF.

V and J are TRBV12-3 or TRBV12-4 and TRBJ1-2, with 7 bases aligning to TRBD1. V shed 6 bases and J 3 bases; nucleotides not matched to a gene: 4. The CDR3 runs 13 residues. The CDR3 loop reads CASSPGTDYGYTF. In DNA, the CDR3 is TGTGCCAGCAGCCCCGGGACAGACTATGGCTACACCTTC.

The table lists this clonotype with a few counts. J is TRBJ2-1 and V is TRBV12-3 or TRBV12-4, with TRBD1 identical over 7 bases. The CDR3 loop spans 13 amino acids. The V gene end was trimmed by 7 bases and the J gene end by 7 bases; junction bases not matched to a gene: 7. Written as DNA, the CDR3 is TGTGCCAGCATCCTCGGACAGGTAAATGAGCAGTTCTTC. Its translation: CASILGQVNEQFF.

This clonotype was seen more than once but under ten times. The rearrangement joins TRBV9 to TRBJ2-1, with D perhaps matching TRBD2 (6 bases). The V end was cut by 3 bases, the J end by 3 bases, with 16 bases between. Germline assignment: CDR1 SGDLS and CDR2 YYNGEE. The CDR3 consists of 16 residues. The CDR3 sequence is CASSARRGGFYNEQFF. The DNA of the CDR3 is TGTGCCAGCAGCGCCCGGCGGGGCGGATTCTACAATGAGCAGTTCTTC.

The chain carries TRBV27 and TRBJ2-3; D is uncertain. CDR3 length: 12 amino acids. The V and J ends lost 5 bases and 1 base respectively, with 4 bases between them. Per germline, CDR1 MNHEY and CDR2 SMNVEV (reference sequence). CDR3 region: CASSTRTDTQYF. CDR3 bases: TGTGCCAGCAGTACCCGCACAGATACGCAGTATTTT.

Here the CDR3 DNA reads TGTGCCAGCACCACAGGAAGAGAGGGTCCAAAATACGAGCAGTACTTC. Protein sequence: CASTTGREGPKYEQYF. This chain connects TRBV7-9 to TRBJ2-7; D assignment may be TRBD1 or TRBD2 (5 bases each). V was clipped by 7 bases and J by 4 bases, with 23 bases between them. The length of the CDR3 is 16 residues. The germline CDR1 and CDR2 sequences are SEHNR and FQNEAQ (reference sequence).

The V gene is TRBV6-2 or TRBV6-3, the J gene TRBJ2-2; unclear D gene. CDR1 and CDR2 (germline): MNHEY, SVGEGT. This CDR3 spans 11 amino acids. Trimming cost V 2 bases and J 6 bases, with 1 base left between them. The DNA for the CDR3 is TGTGCCAGCAGTTACCCCGGGGAGCTGTTTTTT. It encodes CASSYPGELFF.

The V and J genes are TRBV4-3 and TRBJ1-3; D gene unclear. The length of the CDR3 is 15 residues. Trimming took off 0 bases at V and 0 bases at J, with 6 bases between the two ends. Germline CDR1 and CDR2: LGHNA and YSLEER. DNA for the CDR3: TGCGCCAGCAGCCAAGATCAAGGCTCTGGAAACACCATATATTTT. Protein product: CASSQDQGSGNTIYF.